One T cell receptor beta chain is described in this entry. This was a deep-level run. On sorted subsets, replicate PCRs used roughly 190 ng DNA, or 31,000 or so T cell genomes. TCRdb keeps only in-frame clones here, not all; method: immunoSEQ multiplex PCR. The sample includes 650,000 to 800,000 clones, 92% seen only once; the top ten take 24%. This entry is derived from a study of shared clonotypes between healthy human individuals. Study-level background: Donors had three CD4 naive, three CD4 memory, two CD8 naive and one CD8 memory plate apiece.

Germline-derived CDR1 and CDR2 are MNHEY and SMNVEV (reference sequence). The V end lost 6 bases, the J end lost 3 bases, and 14 bases lay between the germline ends. CDR3 length: 14 residues. Naive CD8 cells lacked CD45RO, underwent positive selection for CCR7 and left out terminally differentiated effector memory CD45RA+ cells. The sequence was obtained from a man aged 30 to 39 in good health. This rearrangement joins TRBV27 to TRBJ1-2; D perhaps matches TRBD1 (5 bases). The sequencing sample was made of naive CD8+ T cells sorted from blood. CDR3 residues: CASSINGADYGYTF. For the CDR3, the DNA is TGTGCCAGCAGCATAAATGGGGCGGACTATGGCTACACCTTC.